The clone carrying this TCR beta chain was picked up a small number of times. Its matching antigen is unknown. TCRdb re-called the 5' RACE reads with MiXCR, one entry per CDR3 protein. The sample has roughly 110,000 distinct CDR3 sequences, 22% seen once. Trimming removed 7 bases from V and 0 bases from J, with 15 bases in between. The CDR3 consists of 16 residues. Germline V CDR1 and CDR2: SEHNR, FQNEAQ (reference sequence). The sample belongs to a study of T-cell memory formation after mild COVID-19. Study-wide results and limits: Later expanders leaned CD4+, whereas day 15 to 85 contracting clones were balanced CD4/CD8. The appearance of some responding clones in pre-infection memory suggested that cross-reactive memory joined. Among CD4+ contracting clones, most were CM and EM, and CD8+ ones EMRA.

The chain employs TRBV7-9 and TRBJ2-2; D could derive from TRBD1 or TRBD2 (6 bases each). Sequenced: PBMCs or a T cell subset sorted from them (not recorded which). This TCR was recovered from a man aged 18 to 29 who had mild COVID-19 (a few samples of this study predate the infection). Cell type and time point are not known. The CDR3 region is CASTESGGANTGELFF. The DNA of the CDR3 is TGTGCCAGCACGGAGTCCGGGGGCGCGAACACCGGGGAGCTGTTTTTT.